The 30 T cell receptor beta chains reported below all come from one sample, sequenced in a study of blood T cell repertoires in COVID-19. The protocol was immunoSEQ multiplex PCR, while the TCRdb copy is restricted to in-frame clones and leaves out a portion. Of 180,000 or so clones listed, roughly 86% are singletons. Material for sequencing was peripheral blood. These receptor sequences come from a man aged 65 to 79 with acute or convalescent COVID-19.

V is TRBV4-2 and J is TRBJ2-5; TRBD2 aligns across 7 bases. CDR1 LGHNA and CDR2 YNFKEQ come from the germline V gene. Losses at the gene ends were 1 base for V and 5 bases for J; bases not matched to a gene: 10. The CDR3 spans 16 residues. The CDR3 spells CASSQGIGGRRETQYF. The CDR3 DNA follows: TGTGCCAGCAGCCAAGGCATCGGGGGGAGGCGGGAGACCCAGTACTTC.

This rearrangement joins TRBV11-2 to TRBJ2-1, with TRBD1 as a possible D gene (6 bases). This CDR3 region has 14 residues. Trimming took 5 bases from V and 9 from J, leaving 17 bases between them. Germline V gives CDR1 SGHAT, CDR2 FQNNGV. Here the CDR3 DNA reads TGTGCCAGCAGCCCATTGAGACAGGCTGGTGAGCAGTTCTTC. Translating gives CASSPLRQAGEQFF.

The chain combines TRBV28 with TRBJ1-4; 9 nucleotides agree with TRBD1. Trimming removed 7 bases from V and 5 bases from J; junction bases left unmatched: 8. CDR1 MDHEN and CDR2 SYDVKM come from the germline V gene. The length of the CDR3 is 15 residues. Written as DNA, the CDR3 is TGTGCCAGCACTCCTCGGGGACAGGGAAATGAAAAACTGTTTTTT. It is translated as CASTPRGQGNEKLFF. The whole variable domain, remainder taken from reference TRBV28 and TRBJ1-4, is DVKVTQSSRYLVKRTGEKVFLECVQDMDHENMFWYRQDPGLGLRLIYFSYDVKMKEKGDIPEGYSVSREKKERFSLILESASTNQTSMYLCASTPRGQGNEKLFFGSGTQLSVL.

In DNA form, the CDR3 reads TGTGCCAGCAGCATTACTCTTAGCCACGCCGATCGGGAGGGTGAGTTCTTC. Protein sequence: CASSITLSHADREGEFF. The rearrangement links TRBV5-4 to TRBJ2-1; 8 nucleotides line up with TRBD2. V lost 4 bases to trimming and J lost 14 bases; unmatched junction nucleotides: 23. Germline CDR1 and CDR2: SGHNT and YYREEE (reference sequence). The CDR3 has 17 amino acids.

The rearrangement joins TRBV28 to TRBJ2-7, with 11 bases fitting TRBD2. Trimming took 5 bases from V and 4 from J; bases not matched to a gene: 4. This CDR3 has 14 residues. Looked up from germline, CDR1 is MDHEN and CDR2 is SYDVKM. CDR3 amino acids: CASSRTSGQYEQYF. CDR3 DNA sequence: TGTGCCAGCAGTCGGACTAGCGGGCAGTACGAGCAGTACTTC.

The chain carries TRBV4-3 and TRBJ1-1; D not resolved. V lost 0 bases and J 1 base, leaving 6 bases between the germline ends. This CDR3 region has 14 residues. Germline-derived CDR1 and CDR2 are LGHNA and YSLEER. The CDR3 DNA sequence: TGCGCCAGCAGCCAAGATGGGCGGAACACTGAAGCTTTCTTT. It encodes CASSQDGRNTEAFF.

About this clone: The junction does not match germline at one end; this may be a read error. This chain links TRBV7-7 with TRBJ2-4; D is possibly TRBD2 (5 bases). The CDR3 has 13 amino acids. Germline V gene sequence: CDR1 SSHAT, CDR2 FNYEAQ (reference sequence). The CDR3: CASSLGIGDIQYF. CDR3 in DNA: TGTGCTAGCAGCTTAGGAATCGGGGACATTCAGTACTTC. Full variable domain (rest looked up from reference TRBV7-7 and TRBJ2-4): GAGVSQSPRYKVTKRGQDVTLRCDPISSHATLYWYQQALGQGPEFLTYFNYEAQPDKSGLPSDRFSAERPEGSISTLTIQRTEQRDSAMYRCASSLGIGDIQYFGAGTRLSVL.

This clone has a single count. The rearrangement links TRBV29-1 to TRBJ2-5; 7 nucleotides align to TRBD1. This CDR3 is 14 amino acids long. V dropped 5 bases and J dropped 7; count of bases not matched to a gene: 13. CDR1 SQVTM and CDR2 ANQGSEA come from the germline V gene. CDR3 in amino acids: CSVQAVDREGTQYF. The DNA for the CDR3 is TGCAGCGTTCAGGCAGTTGACAGGGAAGGGACCCAGTACTTC.

This rearrangement joins TRBV24-1 to TRBJ1-1, with no clear D. CDR1 is KGHDR and CDR2 is SFDVKD in the germline V gene. The germline V and J ends were trimmed by 0 bases and 6 bases, with 4 bases remaining between them. This CDR3 spans 12 amino acids. CDR3: CATSDLRAEAFF. The CDR3 DNA sequence: TGTGCCACCAGTGATTTGCGGGCTGAAGCTTTCTTT.

The gene calls are TRBV3-1 (or the pseudogene TRBV3-2) and TRBJ2-1; D unclear. The CDR3 is 15 residues long. CDR1 is LGHDT and CDR2 is YNNKEL in the germline V gene (reference sequence). V lost 4 bases to trimming and J lost 8 bases, with 18 bases between them. CDR3 sequence reads: CASSPRVASGHEQFF. The CDR3 nucleotides are TGTGCCAGCAGCCCCCGGGTAGCATCTGGCCATGAGCAGTTCTTC.

This chain connects TRBV5-1 to TRBJ2-5; D is unresolved. In germline, CDR1 is SGHRS, CDR2 YFSETQ. The CDR3 totals 12 residues. With 7 bases removed from V and 2 bases from J, the gap between germline ends came to 9 bases. The CDR3 region is CASSIEQETQYF. Written as DNA, the CDR3 is TGCGCCAGCTCAATCGAGCAAGAGACCCAGTACTTC.

The chain employs TRBV27 and TRBJ1-6, with TRBD1 matching 10 bases. Germline V gene sequence: CDR1 MNHEY, CDR2 SMNVEV (reference sequence). J was trimmed by 8 bases and V by 3 bases; bases with no gene match: 4. The CDR3 is made up of 15 amino acids. This CDR3 reads CASSFTGTGDSPLHF. The DNA of the CDR3 is TGTGCCAGCAGTTTTACCGGGACAGGGGATTCACCCCTCCACTTT.

As for this clone: Other nucleotide sequences in the sample specify the same CDR3. The gene calls are TRBV9 and TRBJ1-1; D perhaps matches TRBD1 (6 bases). The CDR3 spans 14 residues. Germline CDR1 and CDR2: SGDLS and YYNGEE. Trimming removed 2 bases at V and 1 base at J, with 9 bases between. The CDR3 is CASSVGGQNTEAFF. The DNA of the CDR3 is TGTGCCAGCAGCGTGGGGGGGCAGAACACTGAAGCTTTCTTT.

This sequence joins TRBV18 and TRBJ2-2; 7 bases are a match to TRBD1. The CDR3 spans 16 residues. V was clipped by 4 bases and J by 2 bases; unmatched bases: 7. The germline V gene has CDR1 KGHSH and CDR2 LQKENI. For the CDR3, the DNA is TGTGCCAGCTCACTTTCCGGACAGGCCAACACCGGGGAGCTGTTTTTT. As protein: CASSLSGQANTGELFF.

The chain has TRBV29-1 and TRBJ1-3, with TRBD1 matching over 9 bases. This CDR3 contains 11 residues. V dropped 4 bases and J dropped 8; count of bases not matched to a gene: 0. The germline gives CDR1 SQVTM, CDR2 ANQGSEA. The CDR3 here is CSVGQGDTIYF. Written as DNA, the CDR3 is TGCAGCGTTGGACAGGGGGACACCATATATTTT.

The chain carries TRBV14 and TRBJ1-1, with D perhaps matching TRBD1 (5 bases). There are 14 residues in the CDR3. Germline CDR1 SGHDN, CDR2 FVKESK. V was shortened by 5 bases and J by 6 bases, with 16 bases between the two germline ends. CDR3 sequence: CASSVDRARPEAFF. The CDR3 DNA reads TGTGCCAGCAGCGTCGACAGAGCTCGCCCTGAAGCTTTCTTT.

The chain links TRBV27 to TRBJ1-1; D might be TRBD1 (6 bases). Between the trimmed V and J ends, which lost 6 bases and 4 bases, there was a span of 15 bases. This CDR3 region has 14 residues. Germline CDR1 reads MNHEY; CDR2 reads SMNVEV (reference sequence). CDR3 residues: CASRLQGMSTEAFF. DNA for the CDR3: TGTGCCAGCAGGTTACAGGGTATGAGCACTGAAGCTTTCTTT.

This chain connects TRBV27 to TRBJ2-3; TRBD2 matches at 7 bases. CDR1 and CDR2 (germline): MNHEY, SMNVEV (reference sequence). J was trimmed by 1 base and V by 1 base; bases with no gene match: 2. CDR3 size: 15 residues. CDR3 DNA sequence: TGTGCCAGCAGTTTATTCCTAGCGGGCACAGATACGCAGTATTTT. As protein: CASSLFLAGTDTQYF.

J is TRBJ1-6 and V is TRBV3-1 (or the pseudogene TRBV3-2), with unresolved D. The V gene lost 0 bases and the J gene lost 10 bases, with 10 bases spanning the gap. CDR1 is LGHDT and CDR2 is YNNKEL in the germline V gene (reference sequence). The CDR3 loop spans 14 amino acids. The DNA of the CDR3 is TGTGCCAGCAGCCAAGATGTGGGGAGGTCACCCCTCCACTTT. It translates to CASSQDVGRSPLHF.

The rearrangement joins TRBV7-2 to TRBJ2-7; possible D gene TRBD2, 5 bases. CDR3 size: 15 residues. The V end was cut by 3 bases, the J end by 3 bases, with 15 bases between. CDR1 is SGHTA, CDR2 FQGNSA, per germline. In nucleotides, the CDR3 is TGTGCCAGCAGCTTTTCGGGAATCCGTATCTACGAGCAGTACTTC. Its protein is CASSFSGIRIYEQYF.

On this clone itself: The same CDR3 also results from other DNA sequences found in this sample. V is TRBV5-1 and J is TRBJ2-3; D may be TRBD1 (6 bases). The ends were cut back, 4 bases at V and 0 bases at J, with 9 bases in the middle. This CDR3 comprises 14 residues. In germline, CDR1 is SGHRS, CDR2 YFSETQ. CDR3 sequence (DNA): TGCGCCAGCAGCCTAGGACAGAGCACAGATACGCAGTATTTT. Its translation is CASSLGQSTDTQYF.

The chain employs TRBV30 and TRBJ2-7, with a tentative D call TRBD1 (5 bases). V lost 1 base to trimming and J lost 6 bases, with 16 bases between them. Germline assignment: CDR1 GTSNPN and CDR2 SVGIG (reference sequence). The CDR3 is made up of 14 amino acids. The CDR3 region is CAWSAFRGRLEQYF. The CDR3 DNA reads as TGTGCCTGGAGTGCATTTAGGGGTCGGCTCGAGCAGTACTTC.

This rearrangement joins TRBV7-3 to TRBJ1-2, with unresolved D. Trimming removed 2 bases from V and 7 bases from J, with 14 bases in between. Germline V gene sequence: CDR1 SGHTA, CDR2 FQGTGA. The CDR3 is made up of 14 amino acids. The CDR3 is CASSLGREYGGYTF. The CDR3 bases are TGTGCCAGCAGCTTAGGGCGGGAATATGGTGGCTACACCTTC.

V and J are TRBV28 and TRBJ1-2; 7 positions match TRBD1. The germline gives CDR1 MDHEN, CDR2 SYDVKM. Trimming cost V 5 bases and J 6 bases; bases outside gene matches: 9. The CDR3 length is 14 residues. In nucleotides, the CDR3 is TGTGCCAGCAGTCCCGGACAGGCGAGTGATGGCTACACCTTC. Its protein is CASSPGQASDGYTF.

This chain uses TRBV5-1 with TRBJ2-5; 10 nucleotides agree with TRBD2. Germline CDR1 is SGHRS and CDR2 is YFSETQ. The CDR3 runs 14 residues. J lost 4 bases, V lost 2 bases, and 2 bases had no gene match. As DNA, the CDR3 is TGCGCCAGCAGCTTTAGCGGGGGGCCAGAGACCCAGTACTTC. Encoded protein: CASSFSGGPETQYF.

The V call is TRBV6-1, the J call TRBJ1-1, with D tentatively TRBD1 (6 bases). Per the germline V gene, CDR1 is MNHNS and CDR2 is SASEGT. The V end was cut by 2 bases, the J end by 5 bases, with 15 bases between. CDR3 length: 15 residues. In DNA form, the CDR3 reads TGTGCCAGCAGTGAACTACAGGGAAGTAGGACTGAAGCTTTCTTT. It yields the protein CASSELQGSRTEAFF.

The chain carries TRBV7-9 and TRBJ2-7, with D possibly matching TRBD1 (8 bases). The CDR3 runs to 13 residues. Between the trimmed V and J ends, which lost 5 bases and 7 bases, there was a span of 15 bases. Germline-derived CDR1 and CDR2 are SEHNR and FQNEAQ (reference sequence). CDR3 protein: CASSPQGGGEQYF. The CDR3 region has the DNA TGTGCCAGCAGCCCACAGGGGGGAGGGGAGCAGTACTTC.

V and J are TRBV12-5 and TRBJ2-2; a possible D gene is TRBD2 (5 bases). This CDR3 spans 15 amino acids. V lost 0 bases to trimming and J lost 4 bases, with 9 bases between them. Germline V gives CDR1 LGHNT, CDR2 FRNRAP. The CDR3 here is CASGLVLGSTGELFF. CDR3 sequence (DNA): TGTGCTAGTGGTTTGGTACTAGGATCCACCGGGGAGCTGTTTTTT. Looking up the rest from reference TRBV12-5 and TRBJ2-2 gives the full variable domain: DARVTQTPRHKVTEMGQEVTMRCQPILGHNTVFWYRQTMMQGLELLAYFRNRAPLDDSGMPKDRFSAEMPDATLATLKIQPSEPRDSAVYFCASGLVLGSTGELFFGEGSRLTVL.

The J gene is TRBJ2-1, the V gene TRBV28; 11 bases are shared with TRBD1. The V gene's germline CDR1 is MDHEN and CDR2 SYDVKM. With V trimmed by 8 bases and J by 8 bases, 5 bases remained unmatched. This CDR3 contains 13 residues. Here the CDR3 DNA reads TGTGCCAGCTGGACAGGGGGCTCCTATGAGCAGTTCTTC. It encodes CASWTGGSYEQFF. Based on the CDR3 plus reference TRBV28 and TRBJ2-1, the full variable domain is DVKVTQSSRYLVKRTGEKVFLECVQDMDHENMFWYRQDPGLGLRLIYFSYDVKMKEKGDIPEGYSVSREKKERFSLILESASTNQTSMYLCASWTGGSYEQFFGPGTRLTVL.

The chain employs TRBV10-3 and TRBJ2-1, with TRBD2 matching 8 bases. Germline CDR1 is ENHRY and CDR2 is SYGVKD. The CDR3 is 15 residues long. The V and J ends lost 3 bases and 6 bases, in that order; junction bases with no gene match: 7. CDR3 sequence: CAISDRSGGLNEQFF. As DNA, the CDR3 is TGTGCCATCAGTGATCGGAGCGGGGGCCTCAATGAGCAGTTCTTC.